A single sample is the source of the 10 T cell receptor beta chains below, sequenced in a study of cytomegalovirus exposure and HLA in healthy donors. Sequencing was performed with immunoSEQ multiplex PCR; in TCRdb, only in-frame clones are kept and a portion is missing. The sample contains tens of thousands of clones, 96% of which appear only once. The sequenced sample was PBMCs. All receptors come from a woman younger than 35 in good health and CMV-seropositive.

V is TRBV5-4 and J is TRBJ1-5, with unresolved D. Trimming took off 3 bases at V and 7 bases at J, with 14 bases between the two ends. The CDR3 spans 14 residues. Germline assignment: CDR1 SGHNT and CDR2 YYREEE (reference sequence). The CDR3 sequence is CASSSDGLGQPQHF. CDR3 nucleotides: TGTGCCAGCAGCTCAGACGGACTAGGACAGCCCCAGCATTTT.

Only one count was recorded for this clone. V and J are TRBV6-1 and TRBJ2-7; D is uncertain. Germline V gene sequence: CDR1 MNHNS, CDR2 SASEGT. V lost 3 bases and J 0 bases, leaving 15 bases between the germline ends. This CDR3 is built from 16 residues. This CDR3 reads CASSDSPPPSSYEQYF. CDR3 sequence (DNA): TGTGCCAGCAGTGATTCCCCACCCCCGAGCTCCTACGAGCAGTACTTC.

This clone was observed a single time. This chain uses TRBV5-1 with TRBJ1-1; perhaps TRBD1 as D (6 bases). Germline values: CDR1 SGHRS, CDR2 YFSETQ. This CDR3 has 13 amino acids. V shed 4 bases and J shed 4 bases, with 11 bases lying between them. CDR3 residues: CASSRGGRTEAFF. CDR3 DNA: TGCGCCAGCAGCAGGGGGGGCCGCACTGAAGCTTTCTTT.

V and J are TRBV6-1 and TRBJ1-2; 8 bases line up with TRBD1. From germline, CDR1 is MNHNS and CDR2 SASEGT. This CDR3 has 15 amino acids. V shed 6 bases, J shed 4 bases, and the junction held 10 bases outside the gene matches. CDR3 nucleotide sequence: TGTGCCAGCAGAGAGACAGGGGATGGAGGCTATGGCTACACCTTC. It translates to CASRETGDGGYGYTF.

The chain recombines TRBV21-1 with TRBJ2-7; TRBD1, the D gene given by the table, was not confirmed from the DNA. TRBV21-1 is classified as a pseudogene. The CDR3 is made up of 12 amino acids. CDR3 loop: CASRTFAYEQYF. The CDR3, as DNA: TGTGCCAGCAGGACATTTGCCTACGAGCAGTACTTC.

A single count supports this clone. The gene calls are TRBV30 and TRBJ2-6, with a weak D call TRBD1 (5 bases). In germline, CDR1 is GTSNPN, CDR2 SVGIG (reference sequence). V dropped 0 bases and J dropped 1 base, with 13 bases sitting between them. The CDR3 consists of 17 residues. CDR3 DNA: TGTGCCTGGAGTGTACTGGGGCCTCAGTCTGGGGCCAACGTCCTGACTTTC. Translation gives CAWSVLGPQSGANVLTF.

J is TRBJ2-3 and V is TRBV29-1; 7 positions match TRBD2. Germline-derived CDR1 and CDR2 are SQVTM and ANQGSEA. Losses at the gene ends were 3 bases for V and 3 bases for J; bases not matched to a gene: 3. The CDR3 runs 13 residues. The CDR3 reads CSVDPAGTDTQYF. Written as DNA, the CDR3 is TGCAGCGTTGATCCAGCGGGAACAGATACGCAGTATTTT.

With regard to this clone: Compared with germline, one end of the junction differs, possibly owing to a read error. This chain connects TRBV7-2 to TRBJ2-1; TRBD1 matches 10 bases. This CDR3 is 15 amino acids long. Germline-derived CDR1 and CDR2 are SGHTA and FQGNSA. The CDR3: CASSLARTGGNEQFF. DNA of the CDR3: TGTGCCAGCAGCCTAGCCCGGACAGGGGGCAATGAGCAGTTCTTC. Using reference TRBV7-2 and TRBJ2-1 for the parts outside the CDR3, the full variable domain is GAGVSQSPSNKVTEKGKDVELRCDPISGHTALYWYRQSLGQGLEFLIYFQGNSAPDKSGLPSDRFSAERTGGSVSTLTIQRTQQEDSAVYLCASSLARTGGNEQFFGPGTRLTVL.

The rearrangement links TRBV2 to TRBJ2-1; TRBD1 might be the D (5 bases). V lost 7 bases, J lost 0 bases, and 19 bases lay in between. Per the germline V gene, CDR1 is SNHLY and CDR2 is FYNNEI. This CDR3 is 17 amino acids long. CDR3 region: CASTTLSGAGSYNEQFF. The CDR3 nucleotides are TGTGCCAGCACCACTCTATCTGGGGCAGGCTCCTACAATGAGCAGTTCTTC. The full variable domain, rest sourced from reference TRBV2 and TRBJ2-1, is EPEVTQTPSHQVTQMGQEVILRCVPISNHLYFYWYRQILGQKVEFLVSFYNNEISEKSEIFDDQFSVERPDGSNFTLKIRSTKLEDSAMYFCASTTLSGAGSYNEQFFGPGTRLTVL.

J is TRBJ2-3 and V is TRBV7-6, with D possibly matching TRBD2 (5 bases). The germline V and J ends were trimmed by 5 bases and 9 bases, with 18 bases remaining between them. Germline V gene sequence: CDR1 SGHVS, CDR2 FNYEAQ. The length of the CDR3 is 14 residues. The CDR3 nucleotides read TGTGCCAGCAGCGCCGGACTGGGAAGGGAGACGCAGTATTTT. Translation: CASSAGLGRETQYF.